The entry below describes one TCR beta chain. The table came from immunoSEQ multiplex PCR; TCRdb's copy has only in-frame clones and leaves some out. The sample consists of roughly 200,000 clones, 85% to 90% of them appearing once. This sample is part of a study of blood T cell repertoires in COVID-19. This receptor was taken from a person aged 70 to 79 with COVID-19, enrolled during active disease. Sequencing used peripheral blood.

The DNA of the CDR3 is TGCGCCAGCAGGACGGGTCCATCCCAATACAATGAGCAGTTCTTC. It codes for CASRTGPSQYNEQFF. The chain recombines TRBV10-2 with TRBJ2-1; no definite D call. Trimming pared 6 bases from V and 4 bases from J, leaving 16 bases between. This CDR3 contains 15 residues. The germline gives CDR1 WSHSY, CDR2 SAAADI.